This TCR beta chain emerged from a study of T-cell reconstitution after alpha-beta-depleted transplantation in children. Notes on the study in general: T-cell counts and diversity at one year following transplant were attributed mainly to newly produced T cells. Expanded graft clones numbering several hundred reportedly gave rise to alpha-beta T cells about two months after transplant.

As concerns this clonotype: As yet, its antigen is unknown.

Germline trimming cut 3 bases from V and 3 bases from J; bases unmatched to any gene: 2. From germline, CDR1 is LGHNA and CDR2 YSLEER. The CDR3 sequence is 15 residues long. The authors prepared the TCRbeta library with unique molecular identifiers. TCRdb re-analysed the PCR reads in MiXCR, keeping a single row per CDR3 protein. The top ten clones hold 35% of a sample with around 25,000 distinct CDR3 sequences, over 15% of them seen once. V gene TRBV4-3 combines with J gene TRBJ2-2; TRBD1 matches 9 bases. The starting material was PBMCs, mostly from graft donor cells, obtained 60 days after TCRalphabeta/CD19-depleted stem cell transplant. This TCR was recovered from a male patient aged 2-15 years who had a stem cell transplant for acute lymphoblastic leukemia, so the T cells may come from the graft donor. The CDR3 sequence is CASSHRQGDTGELFF. The CDR3 DNA is TGCGCCAGCAGCCACCGACAGGGGGACACCGGGGAGCTGTTTTTT.